This T cell receptor beta chain was profiled in a study of identical twins. Germline V CDR1 and CDR2: KGHDR, SFDVKD. The CDR3 runs 13 residues. Trimming left V 9 bases short and J 4 bases short, with 12 bases between. This clonotype was observed many times. TCRdb re-called the 5' RACE reads through MiXCR, storing one row per CDR3 protein. The sample has about 220,000 distinct CDR3 sequences, around 6.9% seen once. These data were also reused for a study on yellow fever vaccine responses in identical twins.

The chain has TRBV24-1 and TRBJ2-1; D possibly matches TRBD1 or TRBD2 (5 bases each). This receptor was taken from a woman aged 18-35 years in good health. The sample taken for sequencing was memory (CD45RO+) T cells sorted from blood. CDR3 in amino acids: CATAGDGYNEQFF. CDR3 DNA sequence: TGTGCCACCGCCGGGGACGGATACAATGAGCAGTTCTTC.